The 18 T cell receptor beta chains listed next were all sequenced from one sample in a study of shared clonotypes between healthy human individuals. Libraries were prepared by immunoSEQ multiplex PCR; TCRdb keeps only in-frame clonotypes and omits some of them. There are over a million clones in the sample; roughly 96% occur only once, and 1% to 1.5% lies in the top ten. Material for sequencing was naive CD4+ T cells sorted from blood. Subset here: CD45RA+ positively selected. The receptor set was obtained from a man aged 30 to 45 in good health.

V usage is TRBV29-1 and J usage is TRBJ1-2, with D tentatively TRBD1 (5 bases). CDR3 length: 12 amino acids. The germline CDR1 and CDR2 sequences are SQVTM and ANQGSEA. With 4 bases removed from V and 7 bases from J, the gap between germline ends came to 13 bases. CDR3 protein: CSVGDSPRGYTF. The DNA for the CDR3 is TGCAGCGTTGGTGACAGTCCTCGTGGCTACACCTTC.

This clone appeared once. The chain has TRBV9 and TRBJ2-2; 8 bases agree with TRBD1. The CDR3 has 16 amino acids. J gave up 4 bases and V 0 bases, and 5 bases lay outside the gene matches. CDR1 is SGDLS and CDR2 is YYNGEE in the germline V gene. CDR3 nucleotides: TGTGCCAGCAGCGTAGCACAGGGGGGCACCACCGGGGAGCTGTTTTTT. This codes for CASSVAQGGTTGELFF.

The CDR3 here is CASSPRPTGYYGYTF. The CDR3 DNA sequence: TGCGCCAGCAGTCCAAGGCCGACAGGGTACTATGGCTACACCTTC. V usage is TRBV10-1 and J usage is TRBJ1-2, with 7 nucleotides matching TRBD1. CDR1 and CDR2 (germline): WNHNN, SYGVQD (reference sequence). The CDR3 is 15 amino acids. V was clipped by 5 bases and J by 3 bases; unmatched bases: 9.

The V gene is TRBV27, the J gene TRBJ1-3, with D tentatively TRBD1 (6 bases). The length of the CDR3 is 14 residues. Per germline, CDR1 MNHEY and CDR2 SMNVEV (reference sequence). The ends were cut back, 6 bases at V and 6 bases at J, with 15 bases in the middle. As DNA, the CDR3 is TGTGCCAGCAGAGGAACAGGGTTATTAAACACCATATATTTT. As protein: CASRGTGLLNTIYF.

As to this clone: A junction end diverges from the germline sequence, so it may reflect a read error. The gene calls are TRBV4-1 and TRBJ2-7, with a tentative D call TRBD1 (5 bases). Per the germline V gene, CDR1 is MGHRA and CDR2 is YSYEKL. The length of the CDR3 is 17 residues. CDR3 sequence (DNA): TGCGCCAGCAGCAAAGACGCGGCCCAGGGTTTCTCCTACGAGCAGTACTTC. Protein product: CASSKDAAQGFSYEQYF.

The rearrangement joins TRBV30 to TRBJ1-5; 8 positions match TRBD1. The V gene's germline CDR1 is GTSNPN and CDR2 SVGIG (reference sequence). The V segment lost 4 bases and the J segment 0 bases; nucleotides outside the gene matches: 8. CDR3 length equals 16 residues. The CDR3 loop is CAWNPGTGYSNQPQHF. CDR3 bases: TGTGCCTGGAACCCCGGGACAGGTTATAGCAATCAGCCCCAGCATTTT.

A word on this clone: This same CDR3 is encoded by further DNA sequences in the sample. The rearrangement joins TRBV7-9 to TRBJ1-3; TRBD1 might be the D (6 bases). From germline, CDR1 is SEHNR and CDR2 FQNEAQ (reference sequence). The CDR3 sequence is 15 residues long. V was clipped by 5 bases and J by 0 bases, with 11 bases between them. The CDR3 coding sequence is TGTGCCAGCAGCCCCAGGGGTACCTCTGGAAACACCATATATTTT. Translation gives CASSPRGTSGNTIYF.

The chain is built from TRBV5-5 and TRBJ2-1, with D uncertain. Germline CDR1 SGHKS, CDR2 YYEKEE (reference sequence). V lost 2 bases to trimming and J lost 6 bases, with 12 bases between them. CDR3 length equals 14 residues. The CDR3 is CASSFALWGNEQFF. The CDR3 nucleotides are TGTGCCAGCAGCTTTGCACTTTGGGGCAATGAGCAGTTCTTC.

The V and J genes are TRBV9 and TRBJ2-3, with D uncertain. Looked up from germline, CDR1 is SGDLS and CDR2 is YYNGEE. This CDR3 is 17 amino acids long. The V gene lost 0 bases and the J gene lost 6 bases, with 20 bases spanning the gap. CDR3 nucleotide sequence: TGTGCCAGCAGCGTAGATCCCGGTCTCAAGGCGTCTGATACGCAGTATTTT. Protein: CASSVDPGLKASDTQYF.

A single count supports this clone. For the CDR3, the DNA is TGTGCCAGCAGCTTGGTTGGCATCACCTCCCTCTCTTACACAGATACGCAGTATTTT. Its translation: CASSLVGITSLSYTDTQYF. The chain recombines TRBV5-5 with TRBJ2-3, with unresolved D. V was shortened by 0 bases and J by 2 bases, with 22 bases between the two germline ends. Germline V gene sequence: CDR1 SGHKS, CDR2 YYEKEE (reference sequence). CDR3 length: 19 residues.

This chain links TRBV27 with TRBJ2-4; TRBD1 might be the D (6 bases). The V gene's germline CDR1 is MNHEY and CDR2 SMNVEV (reference sequence). This CDR3 has 15 amino acids. V gave up 6 bases and J gave up 3 bases, with 15 bases separating them. CDR3 protein: CASSPPGVVKNIQYF. The CDR3 DNA is TGTGCCAGCAGCCCCCCAGGGGTAGTCAAAAACATTCAGTACTTC.

J is TRBJ2-3 and V is TRBV29-1; TRBD1 agrees at 8 bases. The V and J ends lost 6 bases and 3 bases, in that order; junction bases with no gene match: 8. Germline V CDR1 and CDR2: SQVTM, ANQGSEA. The CDR3 has 14 residues. CDR3 in DNA: TGCAGCGTAGCCGGGACAGGACGGACAGATACGCAGTATTTT. Amino acids: CSVAGTGRTDTQYF.

The chain recombines TRBV6-4 with TRBJ2-7; 10 positions match TRBD2. Trimming took 4 bases from V and 2 from J; bases not matched to a gene: 2. Germline CDR1 and CDR2: MRHNA and SNTAGT. The CDR3 has 14 amino acids. The CDR3 bases are TGTGCCAGCAGTGCTCTAGCGGGAGCCTACGAGCAGTACTTC. Encoded protein: CASSALAGAYEQYF.

The chain combines TRBV10-3 with TRBJ2-7, with TRBD1 matching 10 bases. Germline loops: CDR1 ENHRY, CDR2 SYGVKD. The ends lost 10 bases at V and 7 bases at J; junction bases unmatched: 10. CDR3 size: 13 residues. The CDR3 sequence is CATSTGGAGEQYF. DNA of the CDR3: TGTGCCACCTCGACAGGGGGCGCGGGTGAGCAGTACTTC.

This clone was seen just once. The chain carries TRBV19 and TRBJ1-1; D is ambiguous. Trimming took off 3 bases at V and 10 bases at J, with 21 bases between the two ends. The CDR3 extends over 15 amino acids. CDR1 is LNHDA, CDR2 SQIVND, per germline (reference sequence). CDR3 nucleotide sequence: TGTGCCAGTAGTATTGGAACAGCAAGGACCCTGGGAGCTTTCTTT. Its translation is CASSIGTARTLGAFF. The full variable domain, completed using reference TRBV19 and TRBJ1-1, is DGGITQSPKYLFRKEGQNVTLSCEQNLNHDAMYWYRQDPGQGLRLIYYSQIVNDFQKGDIAEGYSVSREKKESFPLTVTSAQKNPTAFYLCASSIGTARTLGAFFGQGTRLTVV.

This clone was counted a single time. J is TRBJ2-1 and V is TRBV10-1; D is unclear. V lost 4 bases to trimming and J lost 5 bases, with 12 bases between them. CDR1 is WNHNN and CDR2 is SYGVQD in the germline V gene (reference sequence). The CDR3 length is 14 residues. CDR3 sequence reads: CASSVLSSNNEQFF. The CDR3 DNA reads as TGCGCCAGCAGTGTATTAAGCTCGAACAATGAGCAGTTCTTC.

The chain is built from TRBV5-1 and TRBJ2-6; D gene ambiguous. The CDR3 has 15 amino acids. Germline CDR1 is SGHRS and CDR2 is YFSETQ. The V end was cut by 5 bases, the J end by 3 bases, with 12 bases between. CDR3 in DNA: TGCGCCAGCAGGGACCAATCGGGTGGGGCCAACGTCCTGACTTTC. It is translated as CASRDQSGGANVLTF. Together with reference TRBV5-1 and TRBJ2-6, the CDR3 gives the full variable domain: KAGVTQTPRYLIKTRGQQVTLSCSPISGHRSVSWYQQTPGQGLQFLFEYFSETQRNKGNFPGRFSGRQFSNSRSEMNVSTLELGDSALYLCASRDQSGGANVLTFGAGSRLTVL.

This chain connects TRBV11-2 to TRBJ2-3, with TRBD2 identical over 10 bases. This CDR3 contains 14 residues. Germline assignment: CDR1 SGHAT and CDR2 FQNNGV. Losses at the gene ends were 6 bases for V and 9 bases for J; bases not matched to a gene: 9. The CDR3 nucleotides are TGTGCCAGCAGACAATCCGGGACTAGCGTCACGCAGTATTTT. This gives the protein CASRQSGTSVTQYF.